Listed below are T cell receptor beta chains from one sample, sequenced in a study of cytotoxic CD8 clonotypes in ibrutinib-treated CLL. TCRdb keeps only in-frame clones here, not all; method: immunoSEQ multiplex PCR. This sample carries fewer than 400,000 clones, 67% of them seen once, and the ten largest clones take about 6.7%. The sequences come from PBMCs, collected after 36 months of ibrutinib treatment. The receptors shown here come from a human donor with chronic lymphocytic leukemia. Both conserved end residues are part of each CDR3. Each record gives: J gene, D gene, V gene, clone size, CDR3 DNA, CDR3 protein. The D gene is left open where the match is weak. A row's size may be missing; if present it is once, few, many or a size class.

TRBJ2-1 | TRBD2 | TRBV5-1 | once | TGCGCCAGCAGCACCCCCGGGACTAGTTTGTACAATGAGCAGTTCTTC | CASSTPGTSLYNEQFF
TRBJ1-1 | - | TRBV7-2 | - | TGTGCCAGCAGCTTAGGGGGTCTACCGAACACTGAAGCTTTCTTT | CASSLGGLPNTEAFF
TRBJ2-3 | - | TRBV9 | - | TGTGCCAGCAGCCCTACAGGAGCAACTAACACAGATACGCAGTATTTT | CASSPTGATNTDTQYF
TRBJ1-2 | - | TRBV18 | - | TGTGCCAGCTCACCAGCCCGGGCTGAGTATGGCTACACCTTC | CASSPARAEYGYTF
TRBJ2-1 | TRBD2 | TRBV11-2 | - | TGTGCCAGCAGCTTACTCACAGCGGGAGTTAACAATGAGCAGTTCTTC | CASSLLTAGVNNEQFF
TRBJ2-1 | - | TRBV9 | - | TGTGCCAGCAGCGTAGGGGGAGTTGGCTTTAATGAGCAGTTCTTC | CASSVGGVGFNEQFF
TRBJ1-2 | TRBD1 | TRBV6-1 | few | TGTGCCAGCAAAACGACAGGGGACGGCTACACCTTC | CASKTTGDGYTF
TRBJ2-6 | - | TRBV25-1 | - | TGTGCCTCTGGGGCCAACGTCCTGACTTTC | CASGANVLTF
TRBJ2-4 | TRBD2 | TRBV5-6 | once | TGTGCCAGCAGCTTTAGGACTAGCGGGAGCCAGTACATTCAGTACTTC | CASSFRTSGSQYIQYF
TRBJ1-2 | - | TRBV27 | - | TGTGCCAGCAGTTTACAGGGAAAGTATGGCTACACCTTC | CASSLQGKYGYTF
TRBJ2-5 | - | TRBV25-1 | - | TGTGCCAGCAGTGAATTGGAGGGATTCAAGTACCAAGAGACCCAGTACTTC | CASSELEGFKYQETQYF
TRBJ2-7 | TRBD1 | TRBV11-1 | - | TGTGCCAGCAGCCCAGGGGACAGGGGGCGACACGAGCAGTACTTC | CASSPGDRGRHEQYF
TRBJ2-6 | - | TRBV27 | - | TGTGCCAGCAGTATCCCACACGGAGCAGGGGCCAACGTCCTGACTTTC | CASSIPHGAGANVLTF
TRBJ2-2 | TRBD1 | TRBV18 | - | TGTGCCAGCTCACCACCAGGGACAGGGGCGAACACCGGGGAGCTGTTTTTT | CASSPPGTGANTGELFF
TRBJ2-7 | - | TRBV6-5 | - | TGTGCCAGCAGTTTAACGGGCGTCGCCGGGGGCGAGCAGTACTTC | CASSLTGVAGGEQYF
TRBJ2-3 | - | TRBV7-2 | few | TGTGCCAGCAGCCCGACGCGGGCAAATACGCAGTATTTT | CASSPTRANTQYF
TRBJ2-3 | TRBD1 | TRBV29-1 | - | TGCAGCGTTGAGTACGGGACAGGCATATTCACAGATACGCAGTATTTT | CSVEYGTGIFTDTQYF
TRBJ2-1 | - | TRBV5-6 | - | TGTGCCAGCAGCTTGGGGCAGCTTGAGCAGTTCTTC | CASSLGQLEQFF
TRBJ2-5 | - | TRBV6-1 | - | TGTGCCAGCAGTGATTTCTATGAGACCCAGTACTTC | CASSDFYETQYF
TRBJ1-3 | - | TRBV4-1 | - | TGCGCCAGCAGCCAAGAGCCCGGGCTCGGAAACACCATATATTTT | CASSQEPGLGNTIYF
TRBJ2-2 | - | TRBV7-3 | - | TGTGCCAGCAGCTCCGAGGGGACCGGGGAGCTGTTTTTT | CASSSEGTGELFF
TRBJ2-4 | - | TRBV6-5 | - | TGTGCCAGCGCAGTCGGGACTTTAAAAAACATTCAGTACTTC | CASAVGTLKNIQYF
TRBJ2-2 | TRBD2 | TRBV7-2 | - | TGTGCCAGCAGCTTAGTGGCGGGAGGCCTCACCGGGGAGCTGTTTTTT | CASSLVAGGLTGELFF
TRBJ2-3 | - | TRBV28 | - | TGTGCCAGTTTATCTAGGACCCCACCCGGCACAGATACGCAGTATTTT | CASLSRTPPGTDTQYF
TRBJ2-1 | - | TRBV7-3 | few | TGTGCCAGCAGCTCCACCACGGGCGGGAAGCAGTTCTTC | CASSSTTGGKQFF
TRBJ2-5 | - | TRBV9 | - | TGTGCCAGCAGCGTAGGCAGTAGGGAGACCCAGTACTTC | CASSVGSRETQYF
TRBJ2-4 | - | TRBV7-2 | few | TGTGCCAGCAGCTTACAGTCCATTCAGTACTTC | CASSLQSIQYF
TRBJ2-7 | - | TRBV9 | - | TGTGCCAGCAGCTCTAATATTACAGCAACCTACGAGCAGTACTTC | CASSSNITATYEQYF
TRBJ2-5 | - | TRBV28 | once | TGTGCCAGCAGCTCGGACGGGGACCAAGAGACCCAGTACTTC | CASSSDGDQETQYF
TRBJ2-7 | - | TRBV4-1 | - | TGCGCCAGCAGCCCCGGGACTCTCTACGAGCAGTACTTC | CASSPGTLYEQYF
TRBJ2-3 | TRBD2 | TRBV29-1 | - | TGCAGCGTTGGAGTGGTAGCGGGGGATCGGGATACGCAGTATTTT | CSVGVVAGDRDTQYF
TRBJ2-1 | - | TRBV4-1 | - | TGCGCCAGCAGCCAAACTCGAACCCGGGACAAGAGGAATGAGCAGTTCTTC | CASSQTRTRDKRNEQFF
TRBJ1-4 | - | TRBV4-1 | - | TGCGCCAGCAGCCCCAGCGGGTTTGCTAATGAAAAACTGTTTTTT | CASSPSGFANEKLFF
TRBJ1-2 | TRBD1 | TRBV4-1 | - | TGCGCCAGCAGCCAAGACAGGGGGCATGGCTACACCTTC | CASSQDRGHGYTF
TRBJ2-3 | TRBD2 | TRBV9 | - | TGTGCCAGCAGCGGGGTGGGGAGGGCAGATACGCAGTATTTT | CASSGVGRADTQYF
TRBJ1-1 | TRBD1 | TRBV11-2 | - | TGTGCCAGCAGCTTAGAAGGGACAGGGTACACTGAAGCTTTCTTT | CASSLEGTGYTEAFF
TRBJ2-7 | - | TRBV28 | many | TGTGCCAGCAGTCCCCTCTACGAGCAGTACTTC | CASSPLYEQYF